This paragraph reports one T cell receptor (beta chain). Assay used: immunoSEQ multiplex PCR; TCRdb lists only in-frame clones, some missing. The sample holds roughly 380,000 clones, more than 70% seen once. The data derive from a study of blood T cell repertoires in COVID-19. Study as a whole: T cells, B-cell-depleted T cells, or PBMCs supplied cDNA or gDNA.

The CDR3 has 15 residues. Trimming at V came to 2 bases and at J to 4 bases, leaving 6 bases not matched to a gene. Germline values: CDR1 LGHDT, CDR2 YNNKEL (reference sequence). What was sequenced was peripheral blood. This TCR was recovered from a woman in her sixties or seventies with COVID-19, enrolled during active disease. The rearrangement links TRBV3-1 (or the pseudogene TRBV3-2) to TRBJ1-1; 8 positions agree with TRBD1. Here the CDR3 reads CASSQSDRAGTEAFF. The DNA of the CDR3 is TGTGCCAGCAGCCAATCGGACAGGGCGGGCACTGAAGCTTTCTTT.